This T cell receptor (beta chain) comes out of a study of a mutant IDH1 vaccine in newly diagnosed glioma. V lost 9 bases and J lost 5, with 22 bases in between. CDR1 and CDR2 from the germline V gene are MNHNS and SASEGT. The CDR3 covers 15 residues. This sample's time point: week 35, safety follow-up. Doses comprised 300 ug of mutant IDH1 20-mer peptide each, plus topical imiquimod. New WHO grade 3 or 4 astrocytomas that were IDH1-mutant and ATRX-lost occurred in the donors. Comment on this clone: Its antigen is not known.

Sequenced by immunoSEQ multiplex PCR; TCRdb stores in-frame clones only, minus some. This sample has approximately 43,000 clones, with 85% to 90% found just once. V gene TRBV6-1 combines with J gene TRBJ1-2, with TRBD1 as a possible D gene (5 bases). The material sequenced was PBMCs, taken from a glioma patient whose treatment included an IDH1 peptide vaccine. This TCR was sampled from a man aged 35 to 55 with glioma. CDR3 nucleotide sequence: TGTGCCAGAACTAGGGGATTCGATGCGATTTATGGCTACACCTTC. Protein: CARTRGFDAIYGYTF.